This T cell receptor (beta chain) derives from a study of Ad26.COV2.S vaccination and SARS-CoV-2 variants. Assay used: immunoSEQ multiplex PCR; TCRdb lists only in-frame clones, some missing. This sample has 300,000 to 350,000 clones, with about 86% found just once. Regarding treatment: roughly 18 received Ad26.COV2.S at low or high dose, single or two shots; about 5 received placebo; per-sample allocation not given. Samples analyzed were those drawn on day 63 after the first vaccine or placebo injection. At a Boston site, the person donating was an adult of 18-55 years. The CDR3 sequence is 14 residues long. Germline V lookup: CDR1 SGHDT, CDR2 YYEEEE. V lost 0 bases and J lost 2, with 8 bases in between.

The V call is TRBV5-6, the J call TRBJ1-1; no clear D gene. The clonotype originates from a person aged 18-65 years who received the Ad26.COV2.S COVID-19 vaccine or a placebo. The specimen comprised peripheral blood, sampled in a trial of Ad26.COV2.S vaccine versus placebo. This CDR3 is CASSLVPVNTEAFF. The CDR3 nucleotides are TGTGCCAGCAGCTTGGTCCCAGTAAACACTGAAGCTTTCTTT.